The 30 T cell receptor beta chains below come from one sample, sequenced in a study of blood T cell repertoires in COVID-19. Clones were sequenced by immunoSEQ multiplex PCR, and TCRdb holds only the in-frame ones, with some missing. The sample contains tens of thousands of clones, roughly nine tenths of which appear only once. The specimen was peripheral blood. These receptors all stem from a man aged 55-75 years with acute or convalescent COVID-19.

The rearrangement links TRBV5-1 to TRBJ2-2; D might be TRBD1 (5 bases). CDR1 SGHRS and CDR2 YFSETQ come from the germline V gene. This CDR3 is built from 15 residues. The germline V and J ends were trimmed by 0 bases and 7 bases, with 13 bases remaining between them. CDR3 nucleotide sequence: TGCGCCAGCAGCTTGGTAGCTACAGGCATCGGGGAGCTGTTTTTT. It encodes CASSLVATGIGELFF.

The chain joins TRBV19 to TRBJ1-4; D is undetermined. This CDR3 contains 13 residues. V shed 7 bases and J shed 3 bases, with 9 bases lying between them. The germline V gene encodes CDR1 LNHDA and CDR2 SQIVND (reference sequence). CDR3 residues: CASNHRANEKLFF. CDR3 DNA: TGTGCCAGTAATCACCGGGCTAATGAAAAACTGTTTTTT.

The genes are TRBV11-1 and TRBJ1-2, with 9 bases matching TRBD1. CDR3 length: 14 residues. Germline V gives CDR1 SGHAT, CDR2 FQDESV (reference sequence). Losses at the gene ends were 2 bases for V and 14 bases for J; bases not matched to a gene: 12. The chain's CDR3 is CASSLLGTGPSKTF. The CDR3 DNA sequence: TGTGCCAGCAGCTTATTGGGGACAGGGCCGTCGAAAACCTTC.

The V call is TRBV7-9, the J call TRBJ1-1; D call uncertain. The CDR3 is 15 residues long. CDR1 SEHNR and CDR2 FQNEAQ come from the germline V gene (reference sequence). With 5 bases removed from V and 0 bases from J, the gap between germline ends came to 13 bases. DNA of the CDR3: TGTGCCAGCAGCCCCCTCACAGAGTTGAACACTGAAGCTTTCTTT. It encodes CASSPLTELNTEAFF.

The V call is TRBV19, the J call TRBJ2-2, with 8 bases lining up with TRBD1. The CDR3 has 16 residues. V gave up 7 bases and J gave up 2 bases; unmatched junction bases: 9. CDR1 and CDR2 from the germline V gene are LNHDA and SQIVND (reference sequence). This CDR3 is CASTLVDRGNTGELFF. The CDR3 coding sequence is TGTGCCAGTACCCTAGTCGACAGGGGTAACACCGGGGAGCTGTTTTTT.

The CDR3, as DNA: TGCAGCGTTCCTGGAGTAGGCTTCGGGATGAACACTGAAGCTTTCTTT. Amino acids: CSVPGVGFGMNTEAFF. This chain links TRBV29-1 with TRBJ1-1; D remains ambiguous. Between the trimmed V and J ends, which lost 5 bases and 0 bases, there was a span of 19 bases. The germline CDR1 and CDR2 sequences are SQVTM and ANQGSEA. CDR3 length: 16 residues.

The J gene is TRBJ1-2, the V gene TRBV2; D is ambiguous. CDR1 is SNHLY and CDR2 is FYNNEI in the germline V gene. Trimming took off 0 bases at V and 8 bases at J, with 13 bases between the two ends. The CDR3 has 14 amino acids. This chain's CDR3 is CASSEAASIVGYTF. In DNA form, the CDR3 reads TGTGCCAGCAGTGAAGCAGCGAGTATAGTCGGCTACACCTTC. The entire variable domain, with the rest obtained from reference TRBV2 and TRBJ1-2, is as follows: EPEVTQTPSHQVTQMGQEVILRCVPISNHLYFYWYRQILGQKVEFLVSFYNNEISEKSEIFDDQFSVERPDGSNFTLKIRSTKLEDSAMYFCASSEAASIVGYTFGSGTRLTVV.

This chain uses TRBV2 with TRBJ1-2, with TRBD1 as a possible D gene (5 bases). Germline lookup yields CDR1 SNHLY and CDR2 FYNNEI. The V end lost 6 bases, the J end lost 1 base, and 12 bases lay between the germline ends. The CDR3 length is 14 residues. The CDR3 DNA sequence: TGTGCCAGCAGCAGGGAATCGGATAACTATGGCTACACCTTC. Amino acids: CASSRESDNYGYTF.

The CDR3 DNA reads as TGTGCCACCAGTGACCAGTATGGCTACACCTTC. Amino acid sequence: CATSDQYGYTF. V usage is TRBV24-1 and J usage is TRBJ1-2, with no clear D. The CDR3 contains 11 residues. The V gene's germline CDR1 is KGHDR and CDR2 SFDVKD. The ends were cut back, 4 bases at V and 5 bases at J, with 4 bases in the middle.

The chain carries TRBV3-1 (or the pseudogene TRBV3-2) and TRBJ1-1, with a tentative D call TRBD1 (5 bases). Germline V gene data show CDR1 as LGHDT and CDR2 as YNNKEL (reference sequence). The ends were cut back, 7 bases at V and 1 base at J, with 16 bases in the middle. The CDR3 runs 15 residues. The CDR3 protein is CASTKPGLTNTEAFF. CDR3 coding DNA: TGTGCCAGCACCAAGCCGGGACTCACGAACACTGAAGCTTTCTTT.

The chain carries TRBV5-6 and TRBJ2-3, with TRBD1 matching 8 bases. CDR3 length: 15 residues. The J segment lost 4 bases and the V segment lost 4 bases, leaving 8 bases of the junction unmatched. The germline V gene encodes CDR1 SGHDT and CDR2 YYEEEE. This CDR3 reads CASSTGQGRADTQYF. In nucleotides, the CDR3 is TGTGCCAGCAGCACCGGACAGGGAAGGGCAGATACGCAGTATTTT.

V and J are TRBV2 and TRBJ1-3, with D perhaps matching TRBD1 (6 bases). The CDR3 sequence is 14 residues long. CDR1 is SNHLY, CDR2 FYNNEI, per germline. V lost 4 bases and J 1 base, leaving 8 bases between the germline ends. The CDR3 spells CASSADRSGNTIYF. As DNA, the CDR3 is TGTGCCAGCAGTGCCGACAGGTCTGGAAACACCATATATTTT.

As DNA, the CDR3 is TGCGCCAGCAGCTTGCAGCCCTCTACAGGGGGGCTACTAGCCAAAAACATTCAGTACTTC. This encodes CASSLQPSTGGLLAKNIQYF. V is TRBV5-1 and J is TRBJ2-4; 8 bases match TRBD1. The length of the CDR3 is 20 residues. The V and J ends lost 1 base and 0 bases, in that order; junction bases with no gene match: 15. CDR1 and CDR2 from the germline V gene are SGHRS and YFSETQ.

The chain couples TRBV9 to TRBJ2-3; TRBD2 matches at 16 bases. The germline V gene encodes CDR1 SGDLS and CDR2 YYNGEE. The junction had 7 bases not matched to a gene; V was cut back by 4 bases and J by 2 bases. CDR3 size: 18 residues. The CDR3 sequence: CASSPGTSGGGFTDTQYF. The CDR3 region has the DNA TGTGCCAGCAGCCCAGGGACTAGCGGGGGGGGATTCACAGATACGCAGTATTTT.

This clone showed up just a few times. The chain is built from TRBV7-9 and TRBJ1-1; D is possibly TRBD1 (5 bases). V lost 1 base and J 6 bases, leaving 12 bases between the germline ends. This CDR3 comprises 14 residues. Germline V CDR1 and CDR2: SEHNR, FQNEAQ (reference sequence). The CDR3 protein is CASSLEGARSEAFF. DNA for the CDR3: TGTGCCAGCAGCTTAGAAGGGGCGCGATCTGAAGCTTTCTTT.

The chain recombines TRBV2 with TRBJ1-2; D call uncertain. The CDR3 covers 13 residues. V was shortened by 3 bases and J by 4 bases, with 9 bases between the two germline ends. Germline V gene data show CDR1 as SNHLY and CDR2 as FYNNEI. CDR3 sequence (DNA): TGTGCCAGCAGTGAGGCGGATTCCTATGGCTACACCTTC. Residues: CASSEADSYGYTF.

This chain joins TRBV9 and TRBJ2-2, with D possibly matching TRBD1 (6 bases). Trimming stripped 3 bases from V and 4 bases from J, with 13 bases between. The CDR3 consists of 15 residues. Germline CDR1 SGDLS, CDR2 YYNGEE. CDR3 protein: CASSEGQITTGELFF. The CDR3 bases are TGTGCCAGCAGCGAAGGACAGATTACCACCGGGGAGCTGTTTTTT. The full variable domain, rest sourced from reference TRBV9 and TRBJ2-2, is DSGVTQTPKHLITATGQRVTLRCSPRSGDLSVYWYQQSLDQGLQFLIQYYNGEERAKGNILERFSAQQFPDLHSELNLSSLELGDSALYFCASSEGQITTGELFFGEGSRLTVL.

J is TRBJ1-5 and V is TRBV6-5, with D tentatively TRBD1 (6 bases). Germline V gene lookup returns CDR1 MNHEY and CDR2 SVGAGI. This CDR3 region has 15 residues. Trimming cost V 7 bases and J 0 bases, with 13 bases left between them. The DNA for the CDR3 is TGTGCCAGCAAAACAGGGAGCTATAGCAATCAGCCCCAGCATTTT. Amino acids: CASKTGSYSNQPQHF.

V gene TRBV19 combines with J gene TRBJ1-5; possibly TRBD1 for D (5 bases). The CDR3 runs to 14 residues. Germline CDR1 and CDR2: LNHDA and SQIVND (reference sequence). Trimming removed 6 bases from V and 3 bases from J, with 12 bases in between. CDR3 nucleotides: TGTGCCAGTAGCCCCCTTGGGGCCAATCAGCCCCAGCATTTT. Protein: CASSPLGANQPQHF.

V gene TRBV3-1 (or the pseudogene TRBV3-2) combines with J gene TRBJ1-1; D uncertain. V shed 3 bases and J shed 0 bases, with 5 bases lying between them. Germline V CDR1 and CDR2: LGHDT, YNNKEL (reference sequence). This CDR3 region has 13 residues. The CDR3 DNA sequence: TGTGCCAGCAGCCATCAGTTGAACACTGAAGCTTTCTTT. It translates to CASSHQLNTEAFF.

This chain joins TRBV7-9 and TRBJ2-3; TRBD1 agrees at 7 bases. Germline-derived CDR1 and CDR2 are SEHNR and FQNEAQ (reference sequence). V was pared by 4 bases and J by 6 bases, with 7 bases of the junction left unmatched. The CDR3 covers 14 residues. CDR3 DNA sequence: TGTGCCAGCAGCTCATGGTCGACAGGGGATACGCAGTATTTT. Amino acid sequence: CASSSWSTGDTQYF.

CDR3 region: CAVSSNPGQTNTEAFF. The CDR3 region has the DNA TGTGCCGTCAGCAGCAACCCGGGACAGACGAACACTGAAGCTTTCTTT. The chain combines TRBV24-1 with TRBJ1-1; 7 bases are shared with TRBD1. The germline V gene has CDR1 KGHDR and CDR2 SFDVKD. Trimming at V came to 12 bases and at J to 1 base, leaving 16 bases not matched to a gene. There are 16 residues in the CDR3.

DNA of the CDR3: TGTGCCAGCAGCGCTATCGGGACAGCCTCCTACAATGAGCAGTTCTTC. Translating gives CASSAIGTASYNEQFF. The J gene is TRBJ2-1, the V gene TRBV9; TRBD1 matches 7 bases. After removal of 3 bases from V and 0 bases from J, the junction contained 6 bases not matched to a gene. The CDR3 is 16 amino acids. CDR1 SGDLS and CDR2 YYNGEE come from the germline V gene.

This rearrangement joins TRBV18 to TRBJ2-5; D may be TRBD1 (5 bases). CDR1 and CDR2 (germline): KGHSH, LQKENI. This CDR3 is 13 amino acids long. V gave up 3 bases and J gave up 2 bases, with 7 bases separating them. CDR3 in amino acids: CASSPPGQETQYF. The DNA of the CDR3 is TGTGCCAGCTCACCCCCAGGGCAAGAGACCCAGTACTTC.

This rearrangement joins TRBV6-1 to TRBJ1-5, with D tentatively TRBD1 (5 bases). The CDR3 contains 14 residues. V shed 2 bases and J shed 9 bases, with 14 bases lying between them. The germline V gene encodes CDR1 MNHNS and CDR2 SASEGT. The CDR3 spells CASSESGGRGPQHF. In nucleotides, the CDR3 is TGTGCCAGCAGTGAAAGCGGGGGTCGGGGGCCCCAGCATTTT.

The chain recombines TRBV7-9 with TRBJ1-1; D might be TRBD1 (6 bases). The CDR3 runs to 15 residues. V was clipped by 5 bases and J by 0 bases, with 13 bases between them. Per germline, CDR1 SEHNR and CDR2 FQNEAQ (reference sequence). CDR3 amino acids: CASSPPGQMNTEAFF. CDR3 sequence (DNA): TGTGCCAGCAGCCCCCCTGGACAGATGAACACTGAAGCTTTCTTT.

The CDR3 reads CSVVGTGTGDGYTF. As DNA, the CDR3 is TGCAGCGTTGTGGGGACCGGGACAGGGGATGGCTACACCTTC. This chain links TRBV29-1 with TRBJ1-2, with 10 bases fitting TRBD1. The trim removed 4 bases at V and 6 bases at J, leaving 8 bases unmatched. The CDR3 is made up of 14 amino acids. Germline V gene sequence: CDR1 SQVTM, CDR2 ANQGSEA. Combining the CDR3 with reference TRBV29-1 and TRBJ1-2 gives the whole variable domain SAVISQKPSRDICQRGTSLTIQCQVDSQVTMMFWYRQQPGQSLTLIATANQGSEATYESGFVIDKFPISRPNLTFSTLTVSNMSPEDSSIYLCSVVGTGTGDGYTFGSGTRLTVV.

This sequence joins TRBV5-1 and TRBJ2-1, with TRBD1 as a possible D gene (5 bases). V dropped 4 bases and J dropped 0 bases, with 11 bases sitting between them. CDR1 and CDR2 (germline): SGHRS, YFSETQ. CDR3 length: 15 residues. CDR3 coding DNA: TGCGCCAGCAGCGCGACAGATAGCTCCTACAATGAGCAGTTCTTC. Protein product: CASSATDSSYNEQFF.

This clone was observed a single time. The chain recombines TRBV9 with TRBJ2-6; D gene ambiguous. Trimming took 0 bases from V and 0 from J, leaving 10 bases between them. The CDR3 is made up of 17 amino acids. The V gene's germline CDR1 is SGDLS and CDR2 YYNGEE. The CDR3 region has the DNA TGTGCCAGCAGCGTAGAGCCGTTAGTCTCTGGGGCCAACGTCCTGACTTTC. It is translated as CASSVEPLVSGANVLTF.

The chain has TRBV7-3 and TRBJ1-5, with a weak D call TRBD1 (6 bases). This CDR3 is 13 amino acids long. The germline V gene encodes CDR1 SGHTA and CDR2 FQGTGA. Deletions cut 3 bases from V and 4 bases from J, with 7 bases between. In DNA, the CDR3 is TGTGCCAGCAGCTTGGACAGAAATCAGCCCCAGCATTTT. This translates into CASSLDRNQPQHF.